Shown below are 17 T cell receptor beta chains from a single sample sequenced in a study of blood T cell repertoires in COVID-19. Profiled with immunoSEQ multiplex PCR; TCRdb holds only in-frame clones, not every one. The table has around 150,000 clones, roughly three quarters seen once. Sequences were obtained from peripheral blood. The origin of the receptors is a man between 45 and 60 years old with active or convalescent COVID-19.

The genes are TRBV27 and TRBJ2-4; D is uncertain. Per the germline V gene, CDR1 is MNHEY and CDR2 is SMNVEV (reference sequence). The germline V and J ends were trimmed by 5 bases and 0 bases, with 8 bases remaining between them. This CDR3 has 14 residues. CDR3 coding DNA: TGTGCCAGCAGTCCCCGCGAAGCCAAAAACATTCAGTACTTC. Translating gives CASSPREAKNIQYF.

This clone was picked up a small number of times. This chain joins TRBV29-1 and TRBJ2-7; the D gene is possibly TRBD2 (7 bases). CDR1 is SQVTM, CDR2 ANQGSEA, per germline. The CDR3 length is 15 residues. The V and J ends lost 0 bases and 2 bases respectively, with 14 bases between them. CDR3 residues: CSVEDREGHPYEQYF. CDR3 sequence (DNA): TGCAGCGTTGAAGACAGGGAGGGACATCCCTACGAGCAGTACTTC.

This clone was counted at least ten times. V and J are TRBV12-3 or TRBV12-4 and TRBJ2-1, with D maybe TRBD2 (6 bases). The CDR3 has 13 amino acids. V lost 7 bases, J lost 4 bases, and 11 bases lay in between. DNA for the CDR3: TGTGCCAGCACCCTGGGACTGTACAATGAGCAGTTCTTC. It is translated as CASTLGLYNEQFF.

This clone was observed once. This rearrangement joins TRBV7-3 to TRBJ2-7, with D tentatively TRBD2 (5 bases). Germline CDR1 reads SGHTA; CDR2 reads FQGTGA. Trimming took off 0 bases at V and 2 bases at J, with 8 bases between the two ends. The CDR3 is 14 residues long. CDR3 region: CASSLTGNPYEQYF. The CDR3 bases are TGTGCCAGCAGCTTAACCGGGAACCCCTACGAGCAGTACTTC.

The V and J genes are TRBV2 and TRBJ1-5; 8 nucleotides agree with TRBD1. J was trimmed by 0 bases and V by 8 bases; bases with no gene match: 6. The germline gives CDR1 SNHLY, CDR2 FYNNEI. The CDR3 spans 15 residues. CDR3 in DNA: TGTGCCAGCGGGACAGGAACCCTTAGCAATCAGCCCCAGCATTTT. Translation: CASGTGTLSNQPQHF.

The rearrangement links TRBV6-5 to TRBJ2-5, with 15 bases that match TRBD2. The CDR3 sequence is 14 residues long. The J segment lost 13 bases and the V segment lost 4 bases, leaving 7 bases of the junction unmatched. Germline V gives CDR1 MNHEY, CDR2 SVGAGI. CDR3 protein: CASSFGLAGGPPYF. CDR3 coding DNA: TGTGCCAGCAGTTTCGGACTAGCGGGAGGGCCCCCGTACTTC.

This chain connects TRBV11-2 to TRBJ2-4; a possible D gene is TRBD2 (6 bases). CDR1 SGHAT and CDR2 FQNNGV come from the germline V gene. Trimming took off 4 bases at V and 5 bases at J, with 24 bases between the two ends. The CDR3 has 18 residues. In nucleotides, the CDR3 is TGTGCCAGCAGCTCTTCCCCGGGTGGGGGGTTTTACCAAAACATTCAGTACTTC. It translates to CASSSSPGGGFYQNIQYF.

V usage is TRBV7-8 and J usage is TRBJ1-2; D is possibly TRBD1 (6 bases). In germline, CDR1 is SGHVS, CDR2 FQNEAQ. V gave up 5 bases and J gave up 3 bases, with 10 bases separating them. CDR3 length: 13 residues. The CDR3 spells CASSIQGYYGYTF. In DNA, the CDR3 is TGTGCCAGCAGCATACAGGGTTACTATGGCTACACCTTC.

The chain is built from TRBV5-1 and TRBJ2-7, with 12 bases fitting TRBD1. The CDR3 is 15 amino acids. V lost 4 bases, J lost 4 bases, and 6 bases stayed unmatched. Germline V gene data show CDR1 as SGHRS and CDR2 as YFSETQ. CDR3 sequence: CASSPRGQGAYEQYF. The DNA for the CDR3 is TGCGCCAGCAGCCCGCGGGGACAGGGGGCTTACGAGCAGTACTTC.

With respect to this clone: This may arise from a read error, as a much more abundant clone is one base away. This sequence joins TRBV5-4 and TRBJ2-7; D is undetermined. The length of the CDR3 is 11 residues. The germline gives CDR1 SGHNT, CDR2 YYREEE (reference sequence). V lost 3 bases to trimming and J lost 2 bases, with 3 bases between them. This CDR3 is CASSSAYEQYF. The CDR3 nucleotides read TGTGCCAGCAGCTCCGCCTACGAGCAGTACTTC.

This clone was detected ten times or more. The rearrangement links TRBV6-5 to TRBJ2-2, with D perhaps TRBD2 (6 bases). The CDR3 sequence is 13 residues long. The V end was cut by 7 bases, the J end by 6 bases, with 12 bases between. Germline values: CDR1 MNHEY, CDR2 SVGAGI. The CDR3 DNA reads as TGTGCCAGCACGAGGGAGGTGTCCGGGGAGCTGTTTTTT. It yields the protein CASTREVSGELFF.

This sequence joins TRBV27 and TRBJ2-1, with TRBD2 identical over 7 bases. V was pared by 6 bases and J by 4 bases, with 3 bases of the junction left unmatched. Germline assignment: CDR1 MNHEY and CDR2 SMNVEV (reference sequence). The CDR3 contains 13 residues. The CDR3 loop is CASRGLGYNEQFF. For the CDR3, the DNA is TGTGCCAGCAGAGGACTAGGGTACAATGAGCAGTTCTTC.

Comment on this clone: The junction and the germline gene differ at one end; a read error may be behind it. CDR3 amino acids: CASSDSGGVQPQHF. The CDR3, as DNA: TGTGCCAGCAGTGACTCAGGGGGCGTTCAGCCCCAGCATTTT. V is TRBV6-5 and J is TRBJ1-5; 8 nucleotides line up with TRBD1. The CDR3 has 14 residues. Germline lookup yields CDR1 MNHEY and CDR2 SVGAGI.

This clone came up a few times. The rearrangement uses TRBV7-9 and TRBJ2-3; 12 nucleotides align to TRBD2. Looked up from germline, CDR1 is SEHNR and CDR2 is FQNEAQ (reference sequence). After removal of 3 bases from V and 0 bases from J, the junction contained 4 bases not matched to a gene. The CDR3 has 17 residues. The CDR3 spells CASSLGTSGSSTDTQYF. The CDR3 region has the DNA TGTGCCAGCAGCTTGGGGACTAGCGGGTCTAGCACAGATACGCAGTATTTT.

V and J are TRBV9 and TRBJ2-3; 11 nucleotides line up with TRBD1. J lost 5 bases, V lost 4 bases, and 9 bases had no gene match. Germline-derived CDR1 and CDR2 are SGDLS and YYNGEE. This CDR3 is 16 amino acids long. The CDR3 DNA is TGTGCCAGCAGCTTCCAGGACAGGGGGCGGGGAGATACGCAGTATTTT. Amino acids: CASSFQDRGRGDTQYF. Looking up the rest from reference TRBV9 and TRBJ2-3 gives the full variable domain: DSGVTQTPKHLITATGQRVTLRCSPRSGDLSVYWYQQSLDQGLQFLIQYYNGEERAKGNILERFSAQQFPDLHSELNLSSLELGDSALYFCASSFQDRGRGDTQYFGPGTRLTVL.

The V call is TRBV7-9, the J call TRBJ1-3; D unclear. Trimming left V 4 bases short and J 0 bases short, with 7 bases between. The CDR3 has 14 amino acids. Per germline, CDR1 SEHNR and CDR2 FQNEAQ (reference sequence). The CDR3, as DNA: TGTGCCAGCAGCTCTGACTACTCTGGAAACACCATATATTTT. This translates into CASSSDYSGNTIYF. Full variable domain (missing parts from reference TRBV7-9 and TRBJ1-3): DTGVSQNPRHKITKRGQNVTFRCDPISEHNRLYWYRQTLGQGPEFLTYFQNEAQLEKSRLLSDRFSAERPKGSFSTLEIQRTEQGDSAMYLCASSSDYSGNTIYFGEGSWLTVV.

The chain couples TRBV10-3 to TRBJ1-2; a possible D gene is TRBD1 (5 bases). V was shortened by 4 bases and J by 6 bases, with 18 bases between the two germline ends. The CDR3 runs to 15 residues. Germline CDR1 is ENHRY and CDR2 is SYGVKD. The CDR3 sequence is CAISGEGRVIDGYTF. DNA for the CDR3: TGTGCCATCAGTGGCGAGGGGAGGGTAATAGATGGCTACACCTTC.